A single sample is the source of the 11 T cell receptor beta chains below, sequenced in a study of tumor-infiltrating lymphocytes in primary liver carcinoma. With around 490 ng total RNA as template and a constant-region primer, TCR beta cDNA was made. Generation of the TCR beta libraries relied on three nested multiplex PCR rounds using slightly modified ARM-PCR. The first two PCR rounds used TRBV1-TRBV30 forward primers with a C-beta reverse primer, about 10 cycles each. TCRdb re-analysed the multiplex PCR reads in MiXCR, keeping a single row per CDR3 protein. The sample contains hundreds of thousands of distinct CDR3 sequences, roughly 60% of which appear only once. Unsorted whole blood yielded the blood RNA, and germline DNA was also extracted. The sample consisted of peripheral blood. These receptors came from a woman in her twenties or thirties with primary liver carcinoma and hepatitis B virus infection.

There are many counts of this clonotype. CDR3 protein: CASSPHLQRAGTEAFF. The CDR3 region has the DNA TGTGCCAGCAGCCCCCACCTACAAAGGGCGGGTACTGAAGCTTTCTTT. The chain combines TRBV4-2 with TRBJ1-1; no definite D call. The CDR3 runs 16 residues. Germline CDR1 is LGHNA and CDR2 is YNFKEQ. V lost 4 bases to trimming and J lost 5 bases, with 20 bases between them.

The chain links TRBV29-1 to TRBJ2-3, with D possibly matching TRBD2 (5 bases). V gave up 1 base and J gave up 11 bases, with 31 bases separating them. This CDR3 is 18 amino acids long. CDR1 is SQVTM, CDR2 ANQGSEA, per germline. DNA for the CDR3: TGCAGCGTTGAAGGCATTGTTAGGAAAGGCCCTAGCACAAATATGCAGTATTTT. Protein: CSVEGIVRKGPSTNMQYF.

The sample holds a few counts of this clonotype. The rearrangement joins TRBV7-8 to TRBJ2-4; D unresolved. Trimming cost V 4 bases and J 5 bases, with 9 bases left between them. CDR3 length: 13 residues. Looked up from germline, CDR1 is SGHVS and CDR2 is FQNEAQ. Here the CDR3 reads CASSYGPENIQYF. The CDR3 coding sequence is TGTGCCAGCAGCTACGGGCCGGAAAACATTCAGTACTTC.

This clonotype came up many times. This chain uses TRBV12-3 or TRBV12-4 with TRBJ2-1; possibly TRBD1 or TRBD2 for D (5 bases each). Trimming cost V 6 bases and J 7 bases, with 10 bases left between them. The CDR3 consists of 12 residues. CDR3 protein: CASSFWGNEQFF. CDR3 bases: TGTGCCAGCAGCTTTTGGGGGAATGAGCAGTTCTTC.

Points on this clonotype: Since no conserved phenylalanine or tryptophan closes the CDR3, a read error is the likely cause. The rearrangement uses TRBV11-2 and TRBJ2-7, with D uncertain. CDR3 size: 15 residues. Germline V gene data show CDR1 as SGHAT and CDR2 as FQNNGV. This CDR3 is CAGSHRQSRSYEQYL. The CDR3 DNA sequence: TGTGCCGGCAGCCACCGGCAATCCCGTTCCTACGAGCAGTACCTC.

Worth noting for this clonotype: Mismatch with germline at one junction end may stem from a read error. The chain combines TRBV12-3 or TRBV12-4 with TRBJ2-1; 10 nucleotides align to TRBD1. The CDR3 runs 13 residues. The CDR3 spells CASSLTGGNEHFF. CDR3 DNA sequence: TGTGCCAGCAGTCTGACAGGGGGCAATGAGCACTTCTTC.

About this clonotype: With a much larger clone just one base away, this may be a read error. The chain employs TRBV6-5 and TRBJ1-1; D is ambiguous. The CDR3 spans 13 residues. In germline, CDR1 is MNHEY, CDR2 SVGAGI. The CDR3 DNA sequence: TGTACCAGCACTAACACAGCGAACACTGAAGCTTTCTTT. Its protein is CTSTNTANTEAFF.

This clonotype has a count of ten or more. The chain links TRBV12-3 or TRBV12-4 to TRBJ2-4; 7 nucleotides match TRBD1. The CDR3 length is 14 residues. The V gene end was trimmed by 5 bases and the J gene end by 8 bases; junction bases not matched to a gene: 9. CDR3 DNA: TGTGCCAGCAGTCCCCTTACAGGGGCGGACATTCAGTACTTC. Translating gives CASSPLTGADIQYF.

For this clonotype: Being one base from a much bigger clone, this may be a read error. As the CDR3 is not closed by the conserved phenylalanine or tryptophan, this likely results from a read error. This chain connects TRBV6-2 or TRBV6-3 to TRBJ1-5; D uncertain. There are 13 residues in the CDR3. V was shortened by 6 bases and J by 4 bases, with 10 bases between the two germline ends. Germline lookup yields CDR1 MNHEY and CDR2 SVGEGT. CDR3 sequence: CASRLTQNQPQHL. DNA of the CDR3: TGTGCCAGCAGGCTGACCCAAAATCAGCCCCAGCATCTT.

Concerning this clonotype itself: At one boundary the junction diverges from the germline segment, which might be a read error. V usage is TRBV30 and J usage is TRBJ2-2, with a weak D call TRBD2 (5 bases). Germline V CDR1 and CDR2: GTSNPN, SVGIG (reference sequence). The CDR3 totals 12 residues. The CDR3 region has the DNA TGTGCCTCTCGAAGTGACACCGGGGAGCTGCTTTTT. Residues: CASRSDTGELLF.

V is TRBV11-3 and J is TRBJ2-2; no clear D. CDR1 SGHNT and CDR2 YENEEA come from the germline V gene. The CDR3 contains 11 residues. With 5 bases removed from V and 7 bases from J, the gap between germline ends came to 5 bases. The CDR3 here is CASSPSGELFF. CDR3 DNA: TGTGCCAGCAGCCCGAGCGGGGAGCTGTTTTTT.